This T cell receptor beta chain derives from a study of T-cell memory formation after mild COVID-19. Study overall: Most TCR clusters belonged to a single donor.

Overall study findings and caveats: Largely, contracting CD4+ clones fell within CM and EM, and contracting CD8+ clones within EMRA. Later expanders leaned toward CD4+, whereas clones contracting from day 15 to 85 were balanced CD4/CD8.

CDR3 length: 16 residues. V lost 0 bases, J lost 3 bases, and 5 bases stayed unmatched. CDR1 is SGDLS and CDR2 is YYNGEE in the germline V gene. A word on this clonotype: The antigen is unknown.

TCRdb analysed the 5' RACE reads with MiXCR anew, one entry per CDR3 protein. This table has just over 350,000 distinct CDR3 sequences, around 14% appearing once. The V call is TRBV9, the J call TRBJ2-5, with 10 bases fitting TRBD2. The sequence came from a man between 18 and 35 years old who had mild COVID-19 (a few samples of this study predate the infection). Cell type and time point are not known. Sequenced sample: PBMCs or a T cell subset sorted from them (not recorded which). The CDR3 loop reads CASSVEGTSAKETQYF. The DNA of the CDR3 is TGTGCCAGCAGCGTAGAAGGGACTAGCGCAAAAGAGACCCAGTACTTC.